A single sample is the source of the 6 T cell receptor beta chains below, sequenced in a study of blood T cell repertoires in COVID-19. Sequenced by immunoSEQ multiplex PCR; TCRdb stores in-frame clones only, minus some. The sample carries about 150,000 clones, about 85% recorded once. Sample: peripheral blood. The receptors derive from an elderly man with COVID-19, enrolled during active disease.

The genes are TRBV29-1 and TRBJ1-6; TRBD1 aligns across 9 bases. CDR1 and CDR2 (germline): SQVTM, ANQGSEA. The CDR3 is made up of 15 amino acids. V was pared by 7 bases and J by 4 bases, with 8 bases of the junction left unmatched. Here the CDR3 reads CSATIGTGYNSPLHF. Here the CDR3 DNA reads TGCAGCGCCACCATTGGGACAGGGTATAATTCACCCCTCCACTTT. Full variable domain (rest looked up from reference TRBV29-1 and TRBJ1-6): SAVISQKPSRDICQRGTSLTIQCQVDSQVTMMFWYRQQPGQSLTLIATANQGSEATYESGFVIDKFPISRPNLTFSTLTVSNMSPEDSSIYLCSATIGTGYNSPLHFGNGTRLTVT.

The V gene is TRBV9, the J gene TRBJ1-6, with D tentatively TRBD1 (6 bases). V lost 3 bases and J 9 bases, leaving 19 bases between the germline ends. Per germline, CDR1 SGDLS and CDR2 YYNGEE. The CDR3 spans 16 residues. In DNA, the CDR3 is TGTGCCAGCAGCGACCCGGGGGGGGCCCCGGGTTCACCCCTCCACTTT. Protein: CASSDPGGAPGSPLHF.

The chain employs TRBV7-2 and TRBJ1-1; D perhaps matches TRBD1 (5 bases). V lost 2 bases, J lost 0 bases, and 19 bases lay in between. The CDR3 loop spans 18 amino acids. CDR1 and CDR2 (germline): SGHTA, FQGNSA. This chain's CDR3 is CASSLPRGREGLNTEAFF. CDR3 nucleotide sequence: TGTGCCAGCAGCTTACCAAGGGGTAGGGAAGGGTTGAACACTGAAGCTTTCTTT.

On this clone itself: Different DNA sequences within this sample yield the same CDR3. The CDR3: CASSLGSNQPQHF. The CDR3 coding sequence is TGTGCCAGCAGTTTGGGGAGTAATCAGCCCCAGCATTTT. This chain uses TRBV12-3 or TRBV12-4 with TRBJ1-5; the D is unclear. The CDR3 sequence is 13 residues long. Between the trimmed V and J ends, which lost 3 bases and 4 bases, there was a span of 7 bases.

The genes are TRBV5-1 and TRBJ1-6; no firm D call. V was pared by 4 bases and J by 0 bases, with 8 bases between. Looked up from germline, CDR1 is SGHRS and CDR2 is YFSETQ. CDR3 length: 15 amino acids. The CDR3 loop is CASSEQSSYNSPLHF. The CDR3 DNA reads TGCGCCAGCAGCGAACAGAGCTCCTATAATTCACCCCTCCACTTT.

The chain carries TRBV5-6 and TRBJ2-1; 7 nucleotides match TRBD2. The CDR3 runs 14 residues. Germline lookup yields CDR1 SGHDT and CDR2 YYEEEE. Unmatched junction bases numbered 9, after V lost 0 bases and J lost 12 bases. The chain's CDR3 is CASSLADIGRGQFF. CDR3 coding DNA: TGTGCCAGCAGCTTGGCAGATATAGGGAGGGGGCAGTTCTTC.